Each of the 29 T cell receptor beta chains below was sequenced from the same sample in a study of CD8+ T cells in alopecia areata. Sample treatment: oral pan-JAK inhibitor, 5-10 mg twice daily. The sequencing template was cDNA reverse transcribed from extracted RNA. Produced via immunoSEQ multiplex PCR; TCRdb's table is partial and in-frame only. In the table there are roughly 200,000 clones, about 55% of which are singletons. Sequencing was performed on CD8+ T cells sorted from blood, taken at week 24, from a patient treated with tofacitinib. The receptors shown here come from a human donor with alopecia areata.

This chain joins TRBV6-5 and TRBJ2-2; D is undetermined. CDR3 size: 14 residues. With 5 bases removed from V and 3 bases from J, the gap between germline ends came to 10 bases. The germline V gene has CDR1 MNHEY and CDR2 SVGAGI. CDR3 DNA sequence: TGTGCCAGCAGTCTCGCCGGCTACACCGGGGAGCTGTTTTTT. Translating it yields CASSLAGYTGELFF.

J is TRBJ2-1 and V is TRBV29-1, with 7 bases lining up with TRBD2. V lost 5 bases to trimming and J lost 8 bases; unmatched junction nucleotides: 9. From germline, CDR1 is SQVTM and CDR2 ANQGSEA. The CDR3 length is 13 residues. The CDR3 sequence: CSVRAGQDDEQFF. For the CDR3, the DNA is TGCAGCGTTCGAGCGGGGCAGGACGATGAGCAGTTCTTC.

The chain links TRBV7-9 to TRBJ2-1; D ambiguous. Germline V gene data show CDR1 as SEHNR and CDR2 as FQNEAQ (reference sequence). The CDR3 has 15 residues. V lost 8 bases and J 3 bases, leaving 17 bases between the germline ends. Here the CDR3 reads CASLSGPALYNEQFF. DNA of the CDR3: TGTGCCAGCCTGTCCGGGCCCGCACTCTACAATGAGCAGTTCTTC.

The V call is TRBV25-1, the J call TRBJ1-2, with D possibly TRBD1 on 5 matching bases. Germline CDR1 reads MGHDK; CDR2 reads SYGVNS. This CDR3 is 14 amino acids long. The V end was cut by 3 bases, the J end by 5 bases, with 13 bases between. The CDR3 sequence is CASSEGSRGYGYTF. The CDR3 nucleotides are TGTGCCAGCAGTGAGGGGTCGAGGGGATATGGCTACACCTTC.

CDR3 residues: CASSLGLQGGQFF. DNA of the CDR3: TGTGCCAGCAGCTTAGGTCTGCAGGGCGGGCAGTTCTTC. This chain uses TRBV7-9 with TRBJ2-1; D possibly corresponds to TRBD1 (5 bases). The ends were cut back, 1 base at V and 12 bases at J, with 13 bases in the middle. CDR1 and CDR2 from the germline V gene are SEHNR and FQNEAQ (reference sequence). The CDR3 contains 13 residues.

J is TRBJ2-7 and V is TRBV5-6, with unresolved D. Trimming pared 4 bases from V and 2 bases from J, leaving 4 bases between. The CDR3 loop spans 11 amino acids. Per the germline V gene, CDR1 is SGHDT and CDR2 is YYEEEE. CDR3 nucleotide sequence: TGTGCCAGCAGCGAAGCCTACGAGCAGTACTTC. It codes for CASSEAYEQYF.

CDR3 protein: CASGQGGHQPQHF. The CDR3 nucleotides read TGTGCCTCTGGGCAGGGGGGACATCAGCCCCAGCATTTT. This rearrangement joins TRBV30 to TRBJ1-5, with 7 nucleotides matching TRBD1. The CDR3 contains 13 residues. Per the germline V gene, CDR1 is GTSNPN and CDR2 is SVGIG (reference sequence). Trimming cost V 7 bases and J 5 bases; bases outside gene matches: 8.

This chain connects TRBV7-9 to TRBJ1-5; TRBD1 aligns across 9 bases. The CDR3 runs 14 residues. J gave up 5 bases and V 5 bases, and 4 bases lay outside the gene matches. Germline CDR1 SEHNR, CDR2 FQNEAQ (reference sequence). CDR3 DNA: TGTGCCAGCAGCCGGGACAGGGAGCATCAGCCCCAGCATTTT. This sequence encodes CASSRDREHQPQHF.

This clone was picked up one time. CDR3 nucleotide sequence: TGCGCCAGCAGTGAGGGGGGGGACAGGGTTAAATCTGAAGCTTTCTTT. Protein: CASSEGGDRVKSEAFF. V is TRBV10-2 and J is TRBJ1-1; 9 nucleotides line up with TRBD1. Germline V CDR1 and CDR2: WSHSY, SAAADI. Trimming took 2 bases from V and 6 from J; bases not matched to a gene: 10. The CDR3 covers 16 residues.

The chain has TRBV10-2 and TRBJ1-1, with a weak D call TRBD1 (5 bases). Germline loops: CDR1 WSHSY, CDR2 SAAADI. The CDR3 is made up of 12 amino acids. With 5 bases removed from V and 6 bases from J, the gap between germline ends came to 10 bases. CDR3 bases: TGCGCCAGCAGTTCCCAGGGCGCTGAAGCTTTCTTT. The encoded protein is CASSSQGAEAFF.

V gene TRBV4-1 combines with J gene TRBJ1-6; no definite D call. Trimming took 1 base from V and 6 from J, leaving 13 bases between them. CDR1 is MGHRA, CDR2 YSYEKL, per germline. The CDR3 loop spans 16 amino acids. CDR3 amino acids: CASSQGGGEANSPLHF. The CDR3, as DNA: TGCGCCAGCAGCCAAGGGGGAGGAGAAGCTAATTCACCCCTCCACTTT.

The gene calls are TRBV29-1 and TRBJ1-2; D is undetermined. Deletions cut 2 bases from V and 4 bases from J, with 11 bases between. CDR3 length: 13 residues. The germline V gene has CDR1 SQVTM and CDR2 ANQGSEA. The CDR3 loop reads CSVEPDGPYGYTF. Here the CDR3 DNA reads TGCAGCGTTGAACCCGACGGTCCCTATGGCTACACCTTC. Full variable domain (outside the CDR3, taken from reference TRBV29-1 and TRBJ1-2): SAVISQKPSRDICQRGTSLTIQCQVDSQVTMMFWYRQQPGQSLTLIATANQGSEATYESGFVIDKFPISRPNLTFSTLTVSNMSPEDSSIYLCSVEPDGPYGYTFGSGTRLTVV.

The chain employs TRBV11-2 and TRBJ1-4, with D unresolved. V lost 5 bases and J lost 0, with 7 bases in between. The germline CDR1 and CDR2 sequences are SGHAT and FQNNGV. The CDR3 runs 14 residues. CDR3 region: CASSLSATNEKLFF. CDR3 in DNA: TGTGCCAGCAGCCTATCCGCAACTAATGAAAAACTGTTTTTT.

The table lists this clone with a few counts. This chain connects TRBV4-3 to TRBJ1-5; TRBD1 agrees at 7 bases. There are 15 residues in the CDR3. The ends lost 3 bases at V and 8 bases at J; junction bases unmatched: 10. Germline V CDR1 and CDR2: LGHNA, YSLEER. The CDR3 DNA follows: TGCGCCAGCAGCCAGGGGACGACAGGGATGGAGCCCCAGCATTTT. Encoded protein: CASSQGTTGMEPQHF.

V is TRBV2 and J is TRBJ2-3; D gene unclear. This CDR3 is built from 10 residues. V shed 5 bases and J shed 4 bases, with 1 base lying between them. CDR1 and CDR2 from the germline V gene are SNHLY and FYNNEI. The CDR3 sequence: CASSPDTQYF. The CDR3 DNA is TGTGCCAGCAGTCCAGATACGCAGTATTTT. Complete variable domain (other parts from reference TRBV2 and TRBJ2-3): EPEVTQTPSHQVTQMGQEVILRCVPISNHLYFYWYRQILGQKVEFLVSFYNNEISEKSEIFDDQFSVERPDGSNFTLKIRSTKLEDSAMYFCASSPDTQYFGPGTRLTVL.

This clone was picked up one time. The chain links TRBV25-1 to TRBJ1-1; D remains unclear. V was cut by 5 bases and J by 1 base, with 14 bases left in between. This CDR3 region has 15 residues. Germline CDR1 MGHDK, CDR2 SYGVNS. The DNA for the CDR3 is TGTGCCAGCAGTAGAACCCGGACGGGGAACACTGAAGCTTTCTTT. Amino acid sequence: CASSRTRTGNTEAFF.

V gene TRBV6-5 combines with J gene TRBJ2-1, with D possibly being TRBD1 (5 bases). The CDR3 runs 13 residues. Germline-derived CDR1 and CDR2 are MNHEY and SVGAGI. Between the trimmed V and J ends, which lost 6 bases and 2 bases, there was a span of 8 bases. This CDR3 is CASSRVTYNEQFF. For the CDR3, the DNA is TGTGCCAGCAGCAGGGTCACCTACAATGAGCAGTTCTTC.

This clone was observed a handful of times. V is TRBV30 and J is TRBJ2-7; D gene unclear. CDR1 and CDR2 from the germline V gene are GTSNPN and SVGIG (reference sequence). The CDR3 has 13 amino acids. Trimming removed 1 base from V and 2 bases from J, with 9 bases in between. The CDR3 nucleotides are TGTGCCTGGAGTGAGGGCAGTGCCTACGAGCAGTACTTC. This gives the protein CAWSEGSAYEQYF. Looking up the rest from reference TRBV30 and TRBJ2-7 gives the full variable domain: SQTIHQWPATLVQPVGSPLSLECTVEGTSNPNLYWYRQAAGRGLQLLFYSVGIGQISSEVPQNLSASRPQDRQFILSSKKLLLSDSGFYLCAWSEGSAYEQYFGPGTRLTVT.

A few counts support this clone. V is TRBV6-6 and J is TRBJ2-3, with a tentative D call TRBD2 (5 bases). The length of the CDR3 is 14 residues. CDR1 is MNHNY, CDR2 SVGAGI, per germline (reference sequence). The V and J ends lost 4 bases and 4 bases respectively, with 12 bases between them. The CDR3 DNA is TGTGCCAGCAGTTCCCCGAGGGTCCCAGATACGCAGTATTTT. This translates into CASSSPRVPDTQYF.

This clone was seen a few times. The genes are TRBV19 and TRBJ2-2, with TRBD1 matching over 8 bases. The CDR3 sequence is 13 residues long. J lost 7 bases, V lost 7 bases, and 5 bases had no gene match. Germline V gene lookup returns CDR1 LNHDA and CDR2 SQIVND (reference sequence). The CDR3 spells CASTGGLVGELFF. In nucleotides, the CDR3 is TGTGCCAGTACAGGGGGCTTAGTCGGGGAGCTGTTTTTT.

The chain has TRBV7-9 and TRBJ2-7, with D uncertain. CDR1 and CDR2 from the germline V gene are SEHNR and FQNEAQ (reference sequence). The CDR3 extends over 13 amino acids. The germline V and J ends were trimmed by 3 bases and 1 base, with 7 bases remaining between them. The CDR3 spells CASSLADSYEQYF. CDR3 sequence (DNA): TGTGCCAGCAGCTTGGCAGATTCCTACGAGCAGTACTTC.

The chain links TRBV27 to TRBJ2-7; D may correspond to TRBD1 or TRBD2 (5 bases each). CDR3 length: 13 residues. CDR1 and CDR2 (germline): MNHEY, SMNVEV (reference sequence). Deletions cut 10 bases from V and 2 bases from J, with 15 bases between. Written as DNA, the CDR3 is TGTGCCACCTCATCCGGGGCCCCCTACGAGCAGTACTTC. Translated, it gives CATSSGAPYEQYF.

This clone was seen more than once but under ten times. The chain carries TRBV4-3 and TRBJ2-7; D ambiguous. The CDR3 totals 15 residues. Germline lookup yields CDR1 LGHNA and CDR2 YSLEER. V lost 0 bases to trimming and J lost 2 bases, with 11 bases between them. CDR3 nucleotides: TGCGCCAGCAGCCAAGATCATGCAATGACCTACGAGCAGTACTTC. Its translation is CASSQDHAMTYEQYF.

The DNA of the CDR3 is TGTGCCAGCAGCTTAGCGACAAGCGGGGGGAATAATGAGCAGTTCTTC. Its protein product is CASSLATSGGNNEQFF. The genes are TRBV7-9 and TRBJ2-1; 9 nucleotides line up with TRBD2. Unmatched junction bases numbered 7, after V lost 0 bases and J lost 7 bases. Germline CDR1 reads SEHNR; CDR2 reads FQNEAQ (reference sequence). CDR3 length: 16 amino acids.

This clone has just a few counts. The gene calls are TRBV6-5 and TRBJ1-2; D not resolved. Trimming pared 2 bases from V and 8 bases from J, leaving 15 bases between. CDR1 is MNHEY and CDR2 is SVGAGI in the germline V gene. This CDR3 spans 14 amino acids. CDR3 sequence: CASSYEGQSDGYTF. CDR3 nucleotides: TGTGCCAGCAGTTACGAAGGGCAGTCAGACGGCTACACCTTC.

CDR3 protein: CSVVDEGYGYTF. The DNA of the CDR3 is TGCAGCGTTGTTGATGAAGGGTATGGCTACACCTTC. The genes are TRBV29-1 and TRBJ1-2, with D hard to call. Looked up from germline, CDR1 is SQVTM and CDR2 is ANQGSEA. This CDR3 comprises 12 residues. V was pared by 4 bases and J by 5 bases, with 11 bases between.

This clone was counted between two and nine times. The V and J genes are TRBV5-1 and TRBJ2-3; D gene ambiguous. V was pared by 1 base and J by 6 bases, with 9 bases between. This CDR3 spans 13 amino acids. CDR1 and CDR2 (germline): SGHRS, YFSETQ. CDR3 amino acids: CASSLMPEDTQYF. In DNA form, the CDR3 reads TGCGCCAGCAGCTTGATGCCGGAGGATACGCAGTATTTT.

The rearrangement joins TRBV29-1 to TRBJ2-7; D is undetermined. V was shortened by 2 bases and J by 5 bases, with 7 bases between the two germline ends. The CDR3 covers 11 residues. In germline, CDR1 is SQVTM, CDR2 ANQGSEA. The DNA of the CDR3 is TGCAGCGTTGAAAACAGAAACGAGCAGTACTTC. Translating it yields CSVENRNEQYF.

This clone was observed a few times. The chain uses TRBV19 and TRBJ2-1; TRBD2 matches 8 bases. The CDR3 spans 14 residues. Germline V gene lookup returns CDR1 LNHDA and CDR2 SQIVND (reference sequence). Unmatched junction bases numbered 6, after V lost 1 base and J lost 10 bases. CDR3 amino acids: CASSIAGGLQEQFF. CDR3 bases: TGTGCCAGTAGTATAGCGGGGGGGCTTCAGGAGCAGTTCTTC.